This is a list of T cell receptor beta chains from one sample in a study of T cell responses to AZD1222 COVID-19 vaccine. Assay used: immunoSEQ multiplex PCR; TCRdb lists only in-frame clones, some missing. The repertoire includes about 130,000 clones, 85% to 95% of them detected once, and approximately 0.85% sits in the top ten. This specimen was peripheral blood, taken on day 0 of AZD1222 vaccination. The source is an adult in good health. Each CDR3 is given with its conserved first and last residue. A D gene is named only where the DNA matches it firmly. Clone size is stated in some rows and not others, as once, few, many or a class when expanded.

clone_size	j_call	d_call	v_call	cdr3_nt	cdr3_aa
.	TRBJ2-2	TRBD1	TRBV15	TGTGCCACCAGCAGGGGACAGGGGGCGGTCACCGGGGAGCTGTTTTTT	CATSRGQGAVTGELFF
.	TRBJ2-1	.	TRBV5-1	TGCGCCAGCAGCTTGGGGAGCACGGACAATGAGCAGTTCTTC	CASSLGSTDNEQFF
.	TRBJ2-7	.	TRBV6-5	TGTGCCAGCAGAATTGGGTGGGAGCAGTACTTC	CASRIGWEQYF
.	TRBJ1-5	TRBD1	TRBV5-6	TGTGCCAGCAGCTTAGGACAGGGGTCGGGTCAGCCCCAGCATTTT	CASSLGQGSGQPQHF
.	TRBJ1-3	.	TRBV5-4	TGTGCCAGCAGTAGAGACATCGCCTCTGGAAACACCATATATTTT	CASSRDIASGNTIYF
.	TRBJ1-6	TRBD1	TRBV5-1	TGCGCCAGCAGCTCTACCCCAGGGACAGGGGTTCGTTCACCCCTCCACTTT	CASSSTPGTGVRSPLHF
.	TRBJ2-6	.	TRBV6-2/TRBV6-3	TGTGCCAGCACCCCGACCCTCTCTGGGGCCAACGTCCTGACTTTC	CASTPTLSGANVLTF
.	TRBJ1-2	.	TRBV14	TGTGCCAGCAGCCAAGAATTGGGGTCGCGGCAGGGAGGCGGCTACACCTTC	CASSQELGSRQGGGYTF
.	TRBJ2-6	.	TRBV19	TGTGCCAGTGGGTTCTATATCCTCTCACCCGACAGAATTCGCACCTCTGGGGCCAACGTCCTGACTTTC	CASGFYILSPDRIRTSGANVLTF
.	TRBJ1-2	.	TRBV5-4	TGTGCCAGCAGCCCCGGCTACTTGCGCGGCTACACCTTC	CASSPGYLRGYTF
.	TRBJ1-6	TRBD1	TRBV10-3	TGTGCCACCAGACAGGGTTTGCATAATTCACCCCTCCACTTT	CATRQGLHNSPLHF
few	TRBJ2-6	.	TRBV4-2	TGTGCCAGCAGCCAAGAAGGGGTCTCTGGGGCCAACGTCCTGACTTTC	CASSQEGVSGANVLTF
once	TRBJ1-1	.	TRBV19	TGTGCCAGTAGTATAGGACAGACGAACACTGAAGCTTTCTTT	CASSIGQTNTEAFF
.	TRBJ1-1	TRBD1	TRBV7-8	TGTGCCAGCAGCTGGGACAGCAACACTGAAGCTTTCTTT	CASSWDSNTEAFF
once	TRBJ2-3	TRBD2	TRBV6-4	TGTGCCAGCAGCCCCGGGACTAGCGGGGGGCATGGAGATACGCAGTATTTT	CASSPGTSGGHGDTQYF
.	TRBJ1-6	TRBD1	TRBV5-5	TGTGCCAGCAGCTCCCAAGACAGGGGATATAATTCACCCCTCCACTTT	CASSSQDRGYNSPLHF
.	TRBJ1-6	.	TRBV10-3	TGTGCCATCAGTGACGGTTCCGGGACGGTCTATAATTCACCCCTCCACTTT	CAISDGSGTVYNSPLHF
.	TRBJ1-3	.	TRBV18	TGTGCCAGCTCCCCCCGGGCCCCTCCGGACACCATATATTTT	CASSPRAPPDTIYF
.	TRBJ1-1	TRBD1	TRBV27	TGTGCCAGCAGTCGTCCCGGGACAGGGTTGAACACTGAAGCTTTCTTT	CASSRPGTGLNTEAFF
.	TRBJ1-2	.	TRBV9	TGTGCCAGCAGCCCCCGTGAAGGCACTAACTATGGCTACACCTTC	CASSPREGTNYGYTF
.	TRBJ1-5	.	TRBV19	TGTGCCAGTAGCTTACAGGACCTGGGACAGCCCCAGCATTTT	CASSLQDLGQPQHF
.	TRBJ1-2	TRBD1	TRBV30	TGTGCCTGCGAGACAGGGGGTAGTGGCTACACCTTC	CACETGGSGYTF
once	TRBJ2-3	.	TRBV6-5	TGTGCCAGCAGCAGTTCCTCAGATACGCAGTATTTT	CASSSSSDTQYF
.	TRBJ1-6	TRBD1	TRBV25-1	TGTGCCAGCAGTGCGACAGGGCGGTATTCACCCCTCCACTTT	CASSATGRYSPLHF
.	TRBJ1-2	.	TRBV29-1	TGCAGCGCTGGACGGGACGGAACCTGGGGCTACACCTTC	CSAGRDGTWGYTF
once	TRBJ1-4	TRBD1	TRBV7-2	TGTGCCAGCAGCTTAGCCGGGACAGGGGCTTGGGAAAAACTGTTTTTT	CASSLAGTGAWEKLFF
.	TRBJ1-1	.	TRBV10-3	TGTGCCATCAGCCTACAGTGGGGGGACACTGAAGCTTTCTTT	CAISLQWGDTEAFF